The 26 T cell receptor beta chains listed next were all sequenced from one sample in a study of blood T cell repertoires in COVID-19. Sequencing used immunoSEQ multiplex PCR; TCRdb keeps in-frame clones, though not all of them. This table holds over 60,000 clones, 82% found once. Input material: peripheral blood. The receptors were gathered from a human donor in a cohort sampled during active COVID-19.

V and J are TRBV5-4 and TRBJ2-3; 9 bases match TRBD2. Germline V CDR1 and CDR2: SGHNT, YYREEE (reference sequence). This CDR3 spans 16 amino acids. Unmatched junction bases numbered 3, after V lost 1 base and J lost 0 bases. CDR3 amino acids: CASSLKRGVSTDTQYF. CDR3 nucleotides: TGTGCCAGCAGCTTGAAGCGGGGGGTGAGCACAGATACGCAGTATTTT.

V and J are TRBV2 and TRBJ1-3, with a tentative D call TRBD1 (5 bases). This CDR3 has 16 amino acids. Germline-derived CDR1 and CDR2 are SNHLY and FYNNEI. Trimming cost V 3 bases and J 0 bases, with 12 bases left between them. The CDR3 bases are TGTGCCAGCAGTGAGGGGCTGGGCAGCTCTGGAAACACCATATATTTT. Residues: CASSEGLGSSGNTIYF.

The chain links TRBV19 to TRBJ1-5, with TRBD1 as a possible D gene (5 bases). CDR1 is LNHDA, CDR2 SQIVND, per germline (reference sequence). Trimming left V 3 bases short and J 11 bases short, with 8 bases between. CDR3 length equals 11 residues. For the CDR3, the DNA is TGTGCCAGTAGTATGGACACGGCCCAGCATTTT. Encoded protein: CASSMDTAQHF. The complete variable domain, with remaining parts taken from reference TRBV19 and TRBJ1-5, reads DGGITQSPKYLFRKEGQNVTLSCEQNLNHDAMYWYRQDPGQGLRLIYYSQIVNDFQKGDIAEGYSVSREKKESFPLTVTSAQKNPTAFYLCASSMDTAQHFGDGTRLSIL.

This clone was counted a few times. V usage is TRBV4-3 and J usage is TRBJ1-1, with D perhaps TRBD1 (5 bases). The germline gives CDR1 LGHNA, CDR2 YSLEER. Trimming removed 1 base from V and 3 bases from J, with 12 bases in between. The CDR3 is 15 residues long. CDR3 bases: TGCGCCAGCAGCCAAGCACAGGAACGGGACACTGAAGCTTTCTTT. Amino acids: CASSQAQERDTEAFF.

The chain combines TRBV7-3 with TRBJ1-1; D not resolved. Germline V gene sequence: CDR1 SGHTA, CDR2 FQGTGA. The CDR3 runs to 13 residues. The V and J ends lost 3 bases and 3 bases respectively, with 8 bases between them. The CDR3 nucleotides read TGTGCCAGCAGCTTTGCGGGAGACACTGAAGCTTTCTTT. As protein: CASSFAGDTEAFF. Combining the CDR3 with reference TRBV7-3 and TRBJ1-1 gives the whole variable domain GAGVSQTPSNKVTEKGKYVELRCDPISGHTALYWYRQSLGQGPEFLIYFQGTGAADDSGLPNDRFFAVRPEGSVSTLKIQRTERGDSAVYLCASSFAGDTEAFFGQGTRLTVV.

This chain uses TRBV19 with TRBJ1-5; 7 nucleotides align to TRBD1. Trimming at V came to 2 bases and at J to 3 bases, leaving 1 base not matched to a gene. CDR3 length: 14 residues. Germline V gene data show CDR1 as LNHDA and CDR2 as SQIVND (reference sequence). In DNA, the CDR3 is TGTGCCAGTAGTATAACAGGGGACAATCAGCCCCAGCATTTT. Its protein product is CASSITGDNQPQHF.

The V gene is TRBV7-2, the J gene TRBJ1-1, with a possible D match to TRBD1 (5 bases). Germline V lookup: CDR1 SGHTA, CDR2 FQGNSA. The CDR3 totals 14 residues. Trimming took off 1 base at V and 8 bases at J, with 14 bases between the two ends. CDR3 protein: CASSLGAGGEEAFF. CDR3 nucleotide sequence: TGTGCCAGCAGCTTAGGAGCGGGGGGAGAGGAAGCTTTCTTT.

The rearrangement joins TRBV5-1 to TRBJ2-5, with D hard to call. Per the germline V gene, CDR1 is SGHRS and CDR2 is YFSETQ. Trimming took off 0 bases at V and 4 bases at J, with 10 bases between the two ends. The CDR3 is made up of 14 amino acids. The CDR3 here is CASSLVLNAETQYF. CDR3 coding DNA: TGCGCCAGCAGCTTGGTTCTAAATGCAGAGACCCAGTACTTC.

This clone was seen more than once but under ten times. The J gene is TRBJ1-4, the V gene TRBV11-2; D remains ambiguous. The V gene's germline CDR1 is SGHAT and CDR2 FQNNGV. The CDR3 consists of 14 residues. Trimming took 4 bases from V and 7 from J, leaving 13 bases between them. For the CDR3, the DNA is TGTGCCAGCAGCTCCCCGTCGGAGTTTGAAAAACTGTTTTTT. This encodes CASSSPSEFEKLFF.

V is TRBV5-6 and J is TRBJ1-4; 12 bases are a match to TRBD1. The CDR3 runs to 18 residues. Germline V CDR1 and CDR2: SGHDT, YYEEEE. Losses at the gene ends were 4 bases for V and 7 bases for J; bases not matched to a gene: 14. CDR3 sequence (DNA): TGTGCCAGCAGCCCGTCCGGGACAGGGGGCTCTGTAGCTGAAAAACTGTTTTTT. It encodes CASSPSGTGGSVAEKLFF.

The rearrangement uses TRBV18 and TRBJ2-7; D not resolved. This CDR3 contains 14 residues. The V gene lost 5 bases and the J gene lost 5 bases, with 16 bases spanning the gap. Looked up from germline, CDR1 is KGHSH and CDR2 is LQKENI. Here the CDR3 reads CASSIAVGNNEQYF. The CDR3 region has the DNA TGTGCCAGCTCAATAGCAGTAGGCAACAACGAGCAGTACTTC.

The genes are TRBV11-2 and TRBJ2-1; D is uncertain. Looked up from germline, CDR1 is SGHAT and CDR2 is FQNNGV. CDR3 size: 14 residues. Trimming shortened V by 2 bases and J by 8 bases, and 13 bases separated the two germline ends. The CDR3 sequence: CASSLLPSGYEQFF. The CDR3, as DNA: TGTGCCAGCAGCTTACTCCCGTCAGGCTATGAGCAGTTCTTC.

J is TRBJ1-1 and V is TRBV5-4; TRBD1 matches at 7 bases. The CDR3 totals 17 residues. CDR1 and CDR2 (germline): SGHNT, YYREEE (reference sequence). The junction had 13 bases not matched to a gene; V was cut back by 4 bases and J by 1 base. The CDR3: CASSEDRRSPGNTEAFF. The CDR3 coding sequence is TGTGCCAGCAGCGAGGACAGGCGTTCACCTGGGAACACTGAAGCTTTCTTT.

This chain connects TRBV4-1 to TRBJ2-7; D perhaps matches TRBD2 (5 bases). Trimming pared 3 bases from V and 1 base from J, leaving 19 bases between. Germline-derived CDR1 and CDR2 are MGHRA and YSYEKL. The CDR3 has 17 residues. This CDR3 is CASSHIWGDTKSYEQYF. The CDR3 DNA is TGCGCCAGCAGCCATATTTGGGGAGACACCAAATCCTACGAGCAGTACTTC.

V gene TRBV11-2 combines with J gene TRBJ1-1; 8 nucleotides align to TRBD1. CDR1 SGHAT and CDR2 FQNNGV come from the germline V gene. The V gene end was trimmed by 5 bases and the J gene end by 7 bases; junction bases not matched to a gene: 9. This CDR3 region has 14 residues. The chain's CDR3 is CASSLRTGFGEAFF. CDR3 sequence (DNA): TGTGCCAGCAGCCTAAGGACAGGGTTCGGTGAAGCTTTCTTT.

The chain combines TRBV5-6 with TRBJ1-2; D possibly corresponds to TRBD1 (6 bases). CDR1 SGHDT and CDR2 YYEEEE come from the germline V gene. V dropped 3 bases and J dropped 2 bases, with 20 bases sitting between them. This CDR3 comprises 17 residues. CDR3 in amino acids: CASSSRQDVTLNYGYTF. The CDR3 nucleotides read TGTGCCAGCAGCTCTAGACAGGATGTTACCCTCAACTATGGCTACACCTTC.

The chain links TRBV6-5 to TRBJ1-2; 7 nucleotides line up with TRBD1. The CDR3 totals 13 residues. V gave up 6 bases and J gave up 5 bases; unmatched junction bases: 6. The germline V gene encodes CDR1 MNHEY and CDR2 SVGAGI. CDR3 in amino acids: CASSLHRGYGYTF. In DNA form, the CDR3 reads TGTGCCAGCAGCCTCCACAGGGGATATGGCTACACCTTC.

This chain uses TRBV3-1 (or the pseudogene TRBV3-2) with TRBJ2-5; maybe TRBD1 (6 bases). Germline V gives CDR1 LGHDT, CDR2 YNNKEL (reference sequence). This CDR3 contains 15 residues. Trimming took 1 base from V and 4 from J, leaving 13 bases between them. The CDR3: CASSQGAGVGETQYF. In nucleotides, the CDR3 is TGTGCCAGCAGCCAAGGGGCAGGGGTAGGAGAGACCCAGTACTTC.

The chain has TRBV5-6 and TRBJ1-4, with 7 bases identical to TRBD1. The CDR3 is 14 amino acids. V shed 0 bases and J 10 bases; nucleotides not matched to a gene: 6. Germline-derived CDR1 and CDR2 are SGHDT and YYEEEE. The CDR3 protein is CASSLEGTDGKLFF. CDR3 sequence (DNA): TGTGCCAGCAGCTTGGAGGGGACAGACGGAAAACTGTTTTTT.

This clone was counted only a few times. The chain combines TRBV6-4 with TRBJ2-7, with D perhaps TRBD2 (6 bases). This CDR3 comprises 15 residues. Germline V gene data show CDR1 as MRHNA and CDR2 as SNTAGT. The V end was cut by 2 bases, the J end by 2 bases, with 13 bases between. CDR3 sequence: CASSDPNGRTYEQYF. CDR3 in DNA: TGTGCCAGCAGTGACCCGAACGGGAGAACCTACGAGCAGTACTTC.

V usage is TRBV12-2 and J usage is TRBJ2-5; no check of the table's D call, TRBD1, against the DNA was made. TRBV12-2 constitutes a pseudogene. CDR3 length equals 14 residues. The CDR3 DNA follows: TGTGCAAGTCGCTTAGGGCCGTACCAAGAGACCCAGTACTTC. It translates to CASRLGPYQETQYF.

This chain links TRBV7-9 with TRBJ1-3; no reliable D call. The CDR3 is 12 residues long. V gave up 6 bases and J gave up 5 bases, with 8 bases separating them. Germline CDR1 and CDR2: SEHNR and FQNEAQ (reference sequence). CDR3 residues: CASREGRNTIYF. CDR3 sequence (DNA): TGTGCCAGCAGGGAGGGAAGAAACACCATATATTTT. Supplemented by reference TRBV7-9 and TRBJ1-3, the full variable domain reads DTGVSQNPRHKITKRGQNVTFRCDPISEHNRLYWYRQTLGQGPEFLTYFQNEAQLEKSRLLSDRFSAERPKGSFSTLEIQRTEQGDSAMYLCASREGRNTIYFGEGSWLTVV.

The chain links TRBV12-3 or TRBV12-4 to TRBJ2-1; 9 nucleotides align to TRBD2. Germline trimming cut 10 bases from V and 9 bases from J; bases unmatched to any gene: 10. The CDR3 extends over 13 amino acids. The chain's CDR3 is CATSKAGGGEQFF. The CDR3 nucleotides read TGTGCCACCTCCAAAGCGGGGGGCGGTGAGCAGTTCTTC.

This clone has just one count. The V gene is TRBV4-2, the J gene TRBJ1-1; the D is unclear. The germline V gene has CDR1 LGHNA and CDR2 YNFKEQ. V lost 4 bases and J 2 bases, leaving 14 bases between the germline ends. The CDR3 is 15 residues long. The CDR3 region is CASSPSRVRNTEAFF. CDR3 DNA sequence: TGTGCCAGCAGCCCCTCTCGGGTCCGAAACACTGAAGCTTTCTTT.

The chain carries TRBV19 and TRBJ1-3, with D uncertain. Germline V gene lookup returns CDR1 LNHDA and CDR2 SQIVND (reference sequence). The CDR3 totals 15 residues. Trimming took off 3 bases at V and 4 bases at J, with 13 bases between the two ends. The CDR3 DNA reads TGTGCCAGTAGTATCTCCACGGGAGTGGGAAACACCATATATTTT. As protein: CASSISTGVGNTIYF.

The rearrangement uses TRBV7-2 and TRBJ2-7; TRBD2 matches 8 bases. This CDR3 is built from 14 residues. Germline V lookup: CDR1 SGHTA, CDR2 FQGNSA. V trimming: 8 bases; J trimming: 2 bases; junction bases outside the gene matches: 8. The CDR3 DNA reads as TGTGCCAGCGCTATTGGGCGGGGGGCCTACGAGCAGTACTTC. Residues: CASAIGRGAYEQYF. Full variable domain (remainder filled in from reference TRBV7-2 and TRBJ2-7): GAGVSQSPSNKVTEKGKDVELRCDPISGHTALYWYRQSLGQGLEFLIYFQGNSAPDKSGLPSDRFSAERTGGSVSTLTIQRTQQEDSAVYLCASAIGRGAYEQYFGPGTRLTVT.